This paragraph reports one T cell receptor (beta chain). Its specificity is unknown. The record originates from a study of Ad26.COV2.S vaccination and SARS-CoV-2 variants. Using immunoSEQ multiplex PCR, the repertoire was profiled, and TCRdb retains in-frame clones only, with some absent. The sample consists of some 480,000 clones, 87% of them appearing once. Study-wide results and limits: For non-spike TCRs, breadth in vaccine recipients resembled that in placebo recipients. Vaccine recipients surpassed placebo recipients in spike-specific TCR breadth.

Regarding treatment: around 19 received Ad26.COV2.S at low or high dose, single or two shots; about 5 received placebo; per-sample allocation not given. The samples were gathered on day 63 after the first injection of vaccine or placebo. Trimming removed 2 bases from V and 8 bases from J, with 9 bases in between. CDR1 is MDHEN, CDR2 SYDVKM, per germline. This CDR3 has 13 residues. This TCR came from a person between 18 and 65 years old who received the Ad26.COV2.S COVID-19 vaccine or a placebo. This chain uses TRBV28 with TRBJ2-2, with D unresolved. Material: peripheral blood, obtained in a trial of Ad26.COV2.S vaccine versus placebo. CDR3 nucleotides: TGTGCCAGCAGTTTAGATTTCAGGGGGGAGCTGTTTTTT. Amino acids: CASSLDFRGELFF.